The clone carrying this T cell receptor beta chain was recorded at least ten times. The antigen is unknown. Those patients picked for sequencing had displayed CD8+CD57+ cell expansion on flow cytometry. This sample is drawn from a study of CD8+CD57+ T cells in acquired aplastic anemia. Germline V gene data show CDR1 as SQVTM and CDR2 as ANQGSEA. The junction had 4 bases not matched to a gene; V was cut back by 0 bases and J by 7 bases. This CDR3 spans 15 amino acids. Study results and limitations: Fewer than 30 CD8+ CDR3 sequences were shared between patients and controls. In CD8+ cells, Simpson's diversity showed no significant difference between patients and controls.

TCR beta VDJ combinations and CDR3 sequences were profiled from genomic DNA. TCRdb reprocessed the reads via MiXCR and lists one record per CDR3 protein. The sample records approximately 470,000 distinct CDR3 sequences, approximately 32% being singletons. The chain has TRBV29-1 and TRBJ1-4; the match to TRBD1 covers 11 bases. What was sequenced was sorted CD4+, CD8+, or CD8+CD57+ T cells (not recorded which) from PBMCs. This clonotype originated in a human donor with aplastic anemia. In DNA, the CDR3 is TGCAGCGTTGAAGAAACCGGGACAGGGGGTGAAAAACTGTTTTTT. Protein sequence: CSVEETGTGGEKLFF.